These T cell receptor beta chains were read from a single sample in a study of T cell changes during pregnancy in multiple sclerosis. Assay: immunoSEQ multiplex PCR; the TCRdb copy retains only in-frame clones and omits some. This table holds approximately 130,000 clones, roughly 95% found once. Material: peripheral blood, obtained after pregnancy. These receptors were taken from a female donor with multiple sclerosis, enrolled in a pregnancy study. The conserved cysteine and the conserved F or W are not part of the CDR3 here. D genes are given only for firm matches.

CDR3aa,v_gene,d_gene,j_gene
ASSQDEQF,TRBV7-8,.,TRBJ2-1
ASSAGPYEQY,TRBV25-1,.,TRBJ2-7
ASSGIAGVLDEQY,TRBV2,TRBD2,TRBJ2-7
ASGAYQPQH,TRBV28,.,TRBJ1-5
ASSLEGFGYT,TRBV7-2,.,TRBJ1-2
ASSTSGTGRWGQETQY,TRBV27,TRBD1,TRBJ2-5
ASNVDIHEQF,TRBV21-1,.,TRBJ2-1
ASSAGTSGSSYEQY,TRBV7-9,TRBD2,TRBJ2-7
ASSGPKQGSGTDTQY,TRBV9,.,TRBJ2-3
ASSLSMSPDTQY,TRBV7-3,.,TRBJ2-3
ASSYSWTGNEKLF,TRBV6-5,TRBD1,TRBJ1-4
ASSTASGTYEQY,TRBV19,TRBD2,TRBJ2-7
ASSDQQETQY,TRBV2,.,TRBJ2-5
ATLRDSYNEQF,TRBV6-1,.,TRBJ2-1
ASSFPGGTDQPQH,TRBV28,TRBD1,TRBJ1-5
ASSQGGLAEQETQY,TRBV4-2,TRBD2,TRBJ2-5
ASSPTPRETQY,TRBV6-1,.,TRBJ2-5
ASSLAGQGTYEQY,TRBV5-1,TRBD1,TRBJ2-7
ASSFRLSGRADNTGELF,TRBV7-6,TRBD2,TRBJ2-2
ASTTIPDRGCSYEQY,TRBV21-1,.,TRBJ2-7
SVVWGQGAGRQF,TRBV29-1,TRBD1,TRBJ2-1
ASSTRQGQRSEQF,TRBV19,TRBD1,TRBJ2-1
ATSRDRVAGGTGELF,TRBV15,TRBD2,TRBJ2-2
ASRTVSGEAF,TRBV6-4,.,TRBJ1-1
ASSAGTNEKLF,TRBV6-5,.,TRBJ1-4
ASSHGSGRAERVEQF,TRBV4-2,TRBD2,TRBJ2-1
ASSSGTLSTDTQY,TRBV5-1,.,TRBJ2-3
ASLARVGDEQF,TRBV6-1,.,TRBJ2-1
ASSLSKGRAKNIQY,TRBV27,.,TRBJ2-4
ASSSDMNQETQY,TRBV19,.,TRBJ2-5
ASSPGGGYGYT,TRBV7-8,TRBD1,TRBJ1-2
ASSFPGQGARAYEQY,TRBV7-9,TRBD1,TRBJ2-7
ASISSGLAILDEQF,TRBV27,TRBD2,TRBJ2-1
ASSIASAYEQY,TRBV28,.,TRBJ2-7
ASSTPRGLADLYEQY,TRBV11-3,TRBD2,TRBJ2-7
ASHLRGQGSGSIEKLF,TRBV5-8,TRBD1,TRBJ1-4
ASSPQGTGQPQH,TRBV28,.,TRBJ1-5
ASILKMVAREGYGYT,TRBV2,.,TRBJ1-2
ASSPGGPNTEAF,TRBV28,TRBD1,TRBJ1-1
AWILGWEAF,TRBV30,.,TRBJ1-1
ASLTSEQF,TRBV2,.,TRBJ2-1
ASSPMTGAYNEQF,TRBV11-2,TRBD1,TRBJ2-1
SARRDTEAF,TRBV20-1,.,TRBJ1-1
ASSLFGYNEQF,TRBV28,.,TRBJ2-1
ASSQDTGELF,TRBV7-9,.,TRBJ2-2
ASSEFRTGVNYEQY,TRBV2,TRBD1,TRBJ2-7
ASSFRQPQH,TRBV28,.,TRBJ1-5
ASSPGTGDYGYT,TRBV7-2,TRBD1,TRBJ1-2
ASSYDVGGLNEQF,TRBV6-5,.,TRBJ2-1
ASQFAGTSGSMGTDTQY,TRBV28,TRBD2,TRBJ2-3
ASSSGGYGYT,TRBV28,TRBD1,TRBJ1-2
ASSPRTGGYTEAF,TRBV9,TRBD1,TRBJ1-1
ASSFVVQGGTGELF,TRBV5-1,TRBD2,TRBJ2-2
ASSRSTGEDTQY,TRBV5-1,TRBD1,TRBJ2-3
ASSLGRGHVLAF,TRBV7-9,TRBD1,TRBJ1-1
ASSPSSGLPYEQY,TRBV5-4,TRBD2,TRBJ2-7
ASSLVEARYEQF,TRBV7-2,.,TRBJ2-1
ASSLENYGYT,TRBV28,.,TRBJ1-2
ASSLLLAENEQF,TRBV28,TRBD2,TRBJ2-1